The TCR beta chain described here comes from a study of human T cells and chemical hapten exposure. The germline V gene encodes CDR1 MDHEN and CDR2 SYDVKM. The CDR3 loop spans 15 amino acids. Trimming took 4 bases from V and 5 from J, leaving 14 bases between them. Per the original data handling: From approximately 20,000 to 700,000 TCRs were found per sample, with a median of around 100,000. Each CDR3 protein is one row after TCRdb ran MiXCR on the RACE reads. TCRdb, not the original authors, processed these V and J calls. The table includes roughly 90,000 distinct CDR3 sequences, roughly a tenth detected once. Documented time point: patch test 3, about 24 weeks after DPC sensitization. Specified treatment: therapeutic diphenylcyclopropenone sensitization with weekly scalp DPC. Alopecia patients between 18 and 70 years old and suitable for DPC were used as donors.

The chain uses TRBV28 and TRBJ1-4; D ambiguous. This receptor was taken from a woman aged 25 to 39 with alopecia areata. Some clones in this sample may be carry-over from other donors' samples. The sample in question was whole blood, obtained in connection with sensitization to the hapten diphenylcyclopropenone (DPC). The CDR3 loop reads CASSSRRGQNEKLFF. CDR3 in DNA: TGTGCCAGCAGTTCCCGGCGAGGGCAAAATGAAAAACTGTTTTTT.